This T cell receptor beta chain appears in the sequencing data of a study of T cell repertoires in cytomegalovirus infection. For the study at large: Public signatures in TCR beta pointed to CMV infection and matching HLA type.

TCRdb re-derived calls from the reads in MiXCR, one entry per CDR3 protein. The sample holds nearly 650,000 distinct CDR3 sequences, 20% to 25% seen once. This clonotype appeared many times. Its target is unknown. General study findings and limits: Within the response measured ex vivo, HLA-C-restricted CMV-specific TCR beta clonotypes were dominant.

The V end lost 0 bases, the J end lost 7 bases, and 18 bases lay between the germline ends. Germline CDR1 is SGHVS and CDR2 is FQNEAQ. This CDR3 contains 17 residues. The receptor's source is a human donor in good health (CMV status not recorded). Some clones in this sample may be carry-over from other donors' samples. Sequencing used CD8+ T cells from PBMCs. This chain links TRBV7-8 with TRBJ1-4, with a possible D match to TRBD1 (5 bases). The CDR3 region has the DNA TGTGCCAGCAGCTTAGCGCGATGGGACGGGGTTGGTGAAAAACTGTTTTTT. Encoded protein: CASSLARWDGVGEKLFF.